This T cell receptor beta chain was identified in a study of T cells after yellow fever vaccination. Study summary: With SMART-Seq v4 Ultra Low Input, the fractions containing low cell numbers were prepared.

The 5'RACE template-switching step produced TCR cDNA and added a universal primer site and UMIs. TCRdb reanalysed the 5' RACE reads using MiXCR and keeps one entry per CDR3 protein. The sample has some 560,000 distinct CDR3 sequences; roughly 17% are singletons. Per the germline V gene, CDR1 is DFQATT and CDR2 is SNEGSKA (reference sequence). The CDR3 consists of 14 residues. V lost 0 bases and J 11 bases, leaving 17 bases between the germline ends. For this clonotype: The antigen is not known.

Whole-study results and caveats: Some clonotypes, a small share, were shared between CD4 and CD8 compartments. Most primary-vaccination clones reappeared after the booster (about 97% CD4, 75% to 90% CD8).

V gene TRBV20-1 combines with J gene TRBJ1-5, with D perhaps matching TRBD1 (5 bases). This material consisted of PBMCs, taken about 5 days after the first yellow fever vaccination. This receptor was taken from a man in his late teens or twenties who received the YFV17D yellow fever vaccine. CDR3 sequence reads: CSARDIRGSEAQHF. DNA for the CDR3: TGCAGTGCTAGAGATATTAGGGGTAGCGAGGCCCAGCATTTT.